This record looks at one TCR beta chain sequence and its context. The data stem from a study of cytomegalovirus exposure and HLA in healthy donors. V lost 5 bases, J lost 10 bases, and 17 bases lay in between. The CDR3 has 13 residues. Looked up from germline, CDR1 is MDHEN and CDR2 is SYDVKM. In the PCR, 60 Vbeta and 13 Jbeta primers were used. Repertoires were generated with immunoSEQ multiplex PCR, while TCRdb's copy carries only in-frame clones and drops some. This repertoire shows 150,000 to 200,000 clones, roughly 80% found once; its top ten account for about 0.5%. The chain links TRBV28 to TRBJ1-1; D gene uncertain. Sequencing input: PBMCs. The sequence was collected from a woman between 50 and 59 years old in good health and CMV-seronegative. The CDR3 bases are TGTGCCAGCAGTCCCCTCCTTAAACCGGGAGCTTTCTTT. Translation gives CASSPLLKPGAFF.